What follows are 27 T cell receptor beta chains derived from one specimen sequenced in a study of T cell responses to AZD1222 COVID-19 vaccine. Sequenced by immunoSEQ multiplex PCR; TCRdb stores in-frame clones only, minus some. The sample carries tens of thousands of clones, roughly 85% recorded once. The source material was peripheral blood, sampled 28 days after the second AZD1222 dose. These receptors all stem from an adult who received the AZD1222 COVID-19 vaccine.

V gene TRBV4-2 combines with J gene TRBJ2-3; perhaps TRBD2 as D (7 bases). CDR3 length equals 16 residues. CDR1 is LGHNA, CDR2 YNFKEQ, per germline. V gave up 0 bases and J gave up 5 bases, with 15 bases separating them. This CDR3 reads CASSQDLGRGGDTQYF. CDR3 coding DNA: TGTGCCAGCAGCCAAGATCTGGGAAGGGGGGGAGATACGCAGTATTTT.

This chain connects TRBV7-2 to TRBJ2-7, with 10 bases fitting TRBD2. Trimming took 1 base from V and 3 from J; bases not matched to a gene: 3. Germline CDR1 is SGHTA and CDR2 is FQGNSA. There are 15 residues in the CDR3. CDR3: CASSLGTSGRYEQYF. DNA for the CDR3: TGTGCCAGCAGCTTAGGGACTAGCGGTCGCTACGAGCAGTACTTC.

This chain uses TRBV6-5 with TRBJ1-1; perhaps TRBD1 as D (5 bases). The CDR3 is 14 amino acids. Germline assignment: CDR1 MNHEY and CDR2 SVGAGI. The V end lost 4 bases, the J end lost 1 base, and 10 bases lay between the germline ends. CDR3 sequence reads: CASSSRAGNTEAFF. The CDR3 nucleotides read TGTGCCAGCAGTTCCAGGGCCGGGAACACTGAAGCTTTCTTT.

V gene TRBV30 combines with J gene TRBJ1-2, with D uncertain. The CDR3 sequence is 11 residues long. The ends were cut back, 5 bases at V and 9 bases at J, with 13 bases in the middle. Looked up from germline, CDR1 is GTSNPN and CDR2 is SVGIG (reference sequence). In nucleotides, the CDR3 is TGTGCCTGGGGAGGAGGAGGGAGCTACACCTTC. Amino acid sequence: CAWGGGGSYTF.

The genes are TRBV6-5 and TRBJ1-1, with D possibly TRBD1 on 5 matching bases. The ends were cut back, 0 bases at V and 11 bases at J, with 10 bases in the middle. Germline V lookup: CDR1 MNHEY, CDR2 SVGAGI. The CDR3 has 12 residues. CDR3 sequence reads: CASSYSREGAFF. CDR3 coding DNA: TGTGCCAGCAGTTACTCGAGGGAGGGGGCTTTCTTT.

The chain uses TRBV28 and TRBJ2-7, with D maybe TRBD1 (5 bases). The CDR3 has 14 amino acids. The V gene's germline CDR1 is MDHEN and CDR2 SYDVKM. V dropped 4 bases and J dropped 3 bases, with 13 bases sitting between them. CDR3 bases: TGTGCCAGCAGTTCTCCCCCCGACAGCTACGAGCAGTACTTC. Protein product: CASSSPPDSYEQYF.

This chain connects TRBV18 to TRBJ1-2; no clear D gene. CDR1 and CDR2 (germline): KGHSH, LQKENI. The V end lost 2 bases, the J end lost 2 bases, and 9 bases lay between the germline ends. This CDR3 has 14 amino acids. CDR3 DNA sequence: TGTGCCAGCTCACCAAACAACGAAAACTATGGCTACACCTTC. Residues: CASSPNNENYGYTF.

This clone was picked up one time. The V call is TRBV11-1, the J call TRBJ1-6; D is perhaps TRBD1 (6 bases). The CDR3 is made up of 14 amino acids. Germline loops: CDR1 SGHAT, CDR2 FQDESV (reference sequence). Trimming pared 5 bases from V and 5 bases from J, leaving 10 bases between. This chain's CDR3 is CASSHGGNNSPLHF. CDR3 bases: TGTGCCAGCAGCCACGGGGGCAATAATTCACCCCTCCACTTT.

This clone was seen a single time. The chain combines TRBV19 with TRBJ1-5, with 7 bases that match TRBD1. Germline CDR1 and CDR2: LNHDA and SQIVND (reference sequence). The CDR3 consists of 15 residues. Trimming at V came to 7 bases and at J to 1 base, leaving 7 bases not matched to a gene. This chain's CDR3 is CASKERQGSNQPQHF. For the CDR3, the DNA is TGTGCCAGTAAAGAAAGACAGGGCAGCAATCAGCCCCAGCATTTT. Full variable domain (remainder filled in from reference TRBV19 and TRBJ1-5): DGGITQSPKYLFRKEGQNVTLSCEQNLNHDAMYWYRQDPGQGLRLIYYSQIVNDFQKGDIAEGYSVSREKKESFPLTVTSAQKNPTAFYLCASKERQGSNQPQHFGDGTRLSIL.

The chain joins TRBV10-3 to TRBJ2-5; 10 bases match TRBD2. V lost 10 bases, J lost 2 bases, and 13 bases stayed unmatched. The CDR3 spans 16 residues. Germline V gives CDR1 ENHRY, CDR2 SYGVKD. CDR3 loop: CASKAFSGGTQETQYF. CDR3 coding DNA: TGTGCCAGCAAAGCTTTTAGCGGGGGGACTCAAGAGACCCAGTACTTC.

J is TRBJ2-2 and V is TRBV6-5; 8 bases are shared with TRBD1. The trim removed 8 bases at V and 1 base at J, leaving 3 bases unmatched. The CDR3 runs to 14 residues. CDR1 MNHEY and CDR2 SVGAGI come from the germline V gene. CDR3 loop: CASGTGGNTGELFF. CDR3 in DNA: TGTGCCAGCGGGACAGGAGGGAACACCGGGGAGCTGTTTTTT.

This chain connects TRBV6-1 to TRBJ2-6, with D possibly matching TRBD1 (6 bases). Germline loops: CDR1 MNHNS, CDR2 SASEGT. The CDR3 runs 13 residues. V was trimmed by 5 bases and J by 10 bases, leaving 12 bases between them. The CDR3, as DNA: TGTGCCAGCAGTTTGACAGGCCAGAACGTCCTGACTTTC. Translation: CASSLTGQNVLTF.

This chain joins TRBV6-6 and TRBJ1-1, with TRBD1 matching 9 bases. The CDR3 is 14 amino acids. The V gene's germline CDR1 is MNHNY and CDR2 SVGAGI (reference sequence). The junction had 3 bases not matched to a gene; V was cut back by 6 bases and J by 1 base. DNA for the CDR3: TGTGCCAGCAGCAGGGGACAGGGGAACACTGAAGCTTTCTTT. Amino acids: CASSRGQGNTEAFF.

The J gene is TRBJ2-1, the V gene TRBV11-2, with D perhaps TRBD1 or TRBD2 (7 bases each). The CDR3 sequence is 16 residues long. Germline lookup yields CDR1 SGHAT and CDR2 FQNNGV. Deletions cut 4 bases from V and 3 bases from J, with 16 bases between. CDR3 in DNA: TGTGCCAGCAGCTCGCGGGGAGGGGGCAACTACAATGAGCAGTTCTTC. Encoded protein: CASSSRGGGNYNEQFF.

This clone has just one count. The V call is TRBV28, the J call TRBJ1-1, with D possibly being TRBD1 (6 bases). The CDR3 is made up of 13 amino acids. V was shortened by 11 bases and J by 0 bases, with 13 bases between the two germline ends. Germline V lookup: CDR1 MDHEN, CDR2 SYDVKM. The CDR3 sequence: CAATDRLNTEAFF. The CDR3 DNA sequence: TGTGCCGCAACGGACAGATTGAACACTGAAGCTTTCTTT.

V and J are TRBV28 and TRBJ1-1; D is unclear. Trimming stripped 6 bases from V and 0 bases from J, with 8 bases between. Germline CDR1 is MDHEN and CDR2 is SYDVKM. The length of the CDR3 is 13 residues. CDR3 nucleotides: TGTGCCAGCAGAACAGACCTGAACACTGAAGCTTTCTTT. It codes for CASRTDLNTEAFF.

This chain connects TRBV5-1 to TRBJ2-5; weak D call: TRBD1 (7 bases). With 4 bases removed from V and 2 bases from J, the gap between germline ends came to 15 bases. Germline lookup yields CDR1 SGHRS and CDR2 YFSETQ. The CDR3 is made up of 15 amino acids. The CDR3 DNA sequence: TGCGCCAGCAGCCGGGGGACAGTAATACAAGAGACCCAGTACTTC. It specifies CASSRGTVIQETQYF.

The genes are TRBV9 and TRBJ1-1; 8 bases match TRBD1. The CDR3 is 12 residues long. V lost 3 bases and J lost 8; bases outside the gene matches: 3. CDR1 SGDLS and CDR2 YYNGEE come from the germline V gene. DNA of the CDR3: TGTGCCAGCAGCGGCAGGACAGGGGAAGCTTTCTTT. This gives the protein CASSGRTGEAFF.

The J gene is TRBJ2-3, the V gene TRBV5-5; no clear D gene. Germline values: CDR1 SGHKS, CDR2 YYEKEE (reference sequence). The V end lost 2 bases, the J end lost 3 bases, and 19 bases lay between the germline ends. The CDR3 covers 17 residues. The chain's CDR3 is CASSLLPGSQTTDTQYF. In DNA, the CDR3 is TGTGCCAGCAGCTTACTCCCTGGCAGCCAAACGACAGATACGCAGTATTTT.

V is TRBV2 and J is TRBJ2-2; D uncertain. Germline CDR1 SNHLY, CDR2 FYNNEI. With 4 bases removed from V and 4 bases from J, the gap between germline ends came to 7 bases. The CDR3 consists of 13 residues. DNA of the CDR3: TGTGCCAGCAGTGCAAGGACCACCGGGGAGCTGTTTTTT. Protein: CASSARTTGELFF.

V is TRBV29-1 and J is TRBJ2-5; weak D call: TRBD1 (6 bases). Deletions cut 7 bases from V and 4 bases from J, with 13 bases between. Germline loops: CDR1 SQVTM, CDR2 ANQGSEA. CDR3 length: 12 amino acids. CDR3 nucleotide sequence: TGCAGCGCCGGACAGTTAGGAGAGACCCAGTACTTC. Translated: CSAGQLGETQYF.

This clone came up once. The chain uses TRBV19 and TRBJ1-2, with a weak D call TRBD1 (5 bases). The CDR3 totals 13 residues. The V end lost 2 bases, the J end lost 5 bases, and 9 bases lay between the germline ends. Germline V gene data show CDR1 as LNHDA and CDR2 as SQIVND (reference sequence). The CDR3 loop reads CASSIRGGYGYTF. Written as DNA, the CDR3 is TGTGCCAGTAGTATACGCGGGGGATATGGCTACACCTTC.

The chain couples TRBV5-6 to TRBJ2-7; D gene ambiguous. This CDR3 has 13 residues. V was shortened by 3 bases and J by 1 base, with 8 bases between the two germline ends. Germline V lookup: CDR1 SGHDT, CDR2 YYEEEE. The CDR3 region is CASSSQESYEQYF. The DNA of the CDR3 is TGTGCCAGCAGCTCCCAGGAGTCCTACGAGCAGTACTTC.

In this sample, this clone turned up a few times. This sample includes further DNA sequences coding for the same CDR3. J is TRBJ1-4 and V is TRBV14; no firm D call. CDR1 is SGHDN and CDR2 is FVKESK in the germline V gene. V shed 1 base and J shed 1 base, with 7 bases lying between them. CDR3 length equals 15 residues. The chain's CDR3 is CASSQVRGTNEKLFF. The CDR3 coding sequence is TGTGCCAGCAGCCAAGTGCGGGGAACTAATGAAAAACTGTTTTTT.

This chain joins TRBV6-4 and TRBJ1-1; no reliable D call. Trimming left V 1 base short and J 0 bases short, with 15 bases between. Germline V gene sequence: CDR1 MRHNA, CDR2 SNTAGT. CDR3 length: 17 residues. In DNA form, the CDR3 reads TGTGCCAGCAGTGACTTAAGACGGAGCTACATGAACACTGAAGCTTTCTTT. Its protein product is CASSDLRRSYMNTEAFF.

The chain couples TRBV28 to TRBJ1-6, with 8 bases aligning to TRBD1. Germline-derived CDR1 and CDR2 are MDHEN and SYDVKM. The CDR3 is made up of 15 amino acids. V shed 4 bases, J shed 12 bases, and the junction held 11 bases outside the gene matches. CDR3 coding DNA: TGTGCCAGCAGTTATGCAGGACAGGGTAGTTTACCCCTCCACTTT. As protein: CASSYAGQGSLPLHF.

V is TRBV4-2 and J is TRBJ2-7; the D is unclear. The CDR3 has 15 residues. CDR1 LGHNA and CDR2 YNFKEQ come from the germline V gene. Trimming took off 1 base at V and 2 bases at J, with 12 bases between the two ends. The CDR3 sequence: CASSQVGAHTYEQYF. CDR3 in DNA: TGTGCCAGCAGCCAAGTGGGCGCCCATACCTACGAGCAGTACTTC.